Below, 27 T cell receptor beta chains from the same sample are listed, as sequenced in a study of PD-L1 blockade in urothelial cancer listed by TCRdb under 2017. The time point label of this sample denotes: peripheral blood 6 weeks after treatment start. Library preparation employed the immunoSEQ multiplex PCR assay. The clones in this table, taken by TCRdb from immuneACCESS, are in-frame only. Not every clone is retained; where verified, under half of the shortfall comes from an unresolved V gene, and the cause of the rest is unknown. The table for this sample lists some 51,000 clones; more than 75% of them were counted only once. 2% to 2.5% of the sample is taken by the ten largest. Source: PBMCs, taken around atezolizumab (anti-PD-L1) treatment. These TCRs come from a man aged 60 to 69 with urothelial cancer.

The chain uses TRBV2 and TRBJ1-6, with D possibly TRBD1 on 6 matching bases. Trimming removed 6 bases at V and 7 bases at J, with 16 bases between. The germline gives CDR1 SNHLY, CDR2 FYNNEI. The CDR3 loop spans 15 amino acids. CDR3 loop: CASRGPGQGNSPLHF. For the CDR3, the DNA is TGTGCCAGCAGGGGGCCGGGACAAGGGAATTCACCCCTCCACTTT.

A single count supports this clone. V gene TRBV5-1 combines with J gene TRBJ1-5, with 9 positions matching TRBD1. V lost 5 bases, J lost 0 bases, and 3 bases stayed unmatched. Germline CDR1 reads SGHRS; CDR2 reads YFSETQ. The CDR3 is 15 amino acids. The CDR3 region is CASRRTGDSNQPQHF. CDR3 bases: TGCGCCAGCAGAAGGACAGGGGATAGCAATCAGCCCCAGCATTTT.

The genes are TRBV5-1 and TRBJ2-7; 7 nucleotides agree with TRBD2. Per germline, CDR1 SGHRS and CDR2 YFSETQ. This CDR3 is 15 amino acids long. V trimming: 0 bases; J trimming: 2 bases; junction bases outside the gene matches: 5. The CDR3 region has the DNA TGCGCCAGCAGCTTGGGAGCGGGGAGCCCCTACGAGCAGTACTTC. As protein: CASSLGAGSPYEQYF.

The V and J genes are TRBV5-1 and TRBJ1-5; 9 positions agree with TRBD1. The V gene end was trimmed by 4 bases and the J gene end by 4 bases; junction bases not matched to a gene: 3. The CDR3 length is 14 residues. Germline V gene data show CDR1 as SGHRS and CDR2 as YFSETQ. The CDR3 DNA follows: TGCGCCAGCAGCCCCGGACAGGGGAATCAGCCCCAGCATTTT. It translates to CASSPGQGNQPQHF.

This sequence joins TRBV2 and TRBJ2-6, with D possibly matching TRBD1 (5 bases). The V gene's germline CDR1 is SNHLY and CDR2 FYNNEI. The V end lost 4 bases, the J end lost 2 bases, and 9 bases lay between the germline ends. This CDR3 is 15 amino acids long. CDR3 protein: CASSVGVTGANVLTF. Here the CDR3 DNA reads TGTGCCAGCAGTGTAGGGGTGACTGGGGCCAACGTCCTGACTTTC.

Here the CDR3 DNA reads TGCAGCGTTTCATCACCGGGACAGGCAAATGAGCAGTTCTTC. Translating gives CSVSSPGQANEQFF. The chain employs TRBV29-1 and TRBJ2-1; 8 bases align to TRBD1. Germline V gives CDR1 SQVTM, CDR2 ANQGSEA. CDR3 size: 14 residues. V lost 5 bases to trimming and J lost 7 bases; unmatched junction nucleotides: 10.

The sample holds one count of this clone. The chain has TRBV5-1 and TRBJ2-5, with 11 bases fitting TRBD2. The J segment lost 5 bases and the V segment lost 4 bases, leaving 10 bases of the junction unmatched. Germline V gives CDR1 SGHRS, CDR2 YFSETQ. CDR3 length equals 16 residues. As DNA, the CDR3 is TGCGCCAGCAGCCTGATGGGGACTAGCGGTGCGGAGACCCAGTACTTC. It translates to CASSLMGTSGAETQYF.

The chain combines TRBV5-1 with TRBJ2-2; 9 positions agree with TRBD1. Germline V lookup: CDR1 SGHRS, CDR2 YFSETQ. Losses at the gene ends were 3 bases for V and 1 base for J; bases not matched to a gene: 1. The CDR3 runs 15 residues. The CDR3 reads CASSSGQGNTGELFF. As DNA, the CDR3 is TGCGCCAGCAGCTCGGGACAGGGGAACACCGGGGAGCTGTTTTTT.

This chain links TRBV10-3 with TRBJ1-3; D not certain. Germline V gives CDR1 ENHRY, CDR2 SYGVKD. The CDR3 is 11 residues long. V was trimmed by 8 bases and J by 3 bases, leaving 5 bases between them. CDR3 region: CAIAVGNTIYF. The DNA of the CDR3 is TGTGCCATCGCAGTTGGAAACACCATATATTTT.

The chain recombines TRBV25-1 with TRBJ2-5, with 12 bases identical to TRBD2. CDR1 and CDR2 (germline): MGHDK, SYGVNS. The CDR3 length is 16 residues. J lost 4 bases, V lost 4 bases, and 7 bases had no gene match. The CDR3, as DNA: TGTGCCAGCAGTGTATCTAGCGGGGGGGCGGGAGAGACCCAGTACTTC. This translates into CASSVSSGGAGETQYF. Variable domain in full (rest from reference TRBV25-1 and TRBJ2-5): EADIYQTPRYLVIGTGKKITLECSQTMGHDKMYWYQQDPGMELHLIHYSYGVNSTEKGDLSSESTVSRIRTEHFPLTLESARPSHTSQYLCASSVSSGGAGETQYFGPGTRLLVL.

V usage is TRBV5-1 and J usage is TRBJ2-3, with 7 bases matching TRBD2. V dropped 4 bases and J dropped 1; count of bases not matched to a gene: 12. CDR1 is SGHRS, CDR2 YFSETQ, per germline. CDR3 length: 17 residues. The CDR3 here is CASSPGVGGPGTDTQYF. The CDR3 DNA reads TGCGCCAGCAGCCCCGGAGTGGGAGGGCCGGGCACAGATACGCAGTATTTT.

The CDR3 protein is CASSFRTEDTIYF. The CDR3 DNA reads TGTGCCAGCAGCTTCCGGACAGAGGACACCATATATTTT. The chain joins TRBV7-9 to TRBJ1-3, with D maybe TRBD1 (6 bases). Germline V CDR1 and CDR2: SEHNR, FQNEAQ (reference sequence). The ends were cut back, 3 bases at V and 8 bases at J, with 11 bases in the middle. CDR3 length: 13 residues.

The rearrangement uses TRBV19 and TRBJ1-1; D is perhaps TRBD1 (5 bases). Per the germline V gene, CDR1 is LNHDA and CDR2 is SQIVND (reference sequence). V dropped 4 bases and J dropped 5 bases, with 17 bases sitting between them. The CDR3 is 15 amino acids. CDR3 protein: CASSKGRVKGTEAFF. DNA for the CDR3: TGTGCCAGTAGTAAGGGTCGCGTCAAGGGGACTGAAGCTTTCTTT.

The chain employs TRBV11-2 and TRBJ1-2; D may be TRBD1 (6 bases). CDR3 size: 16 residues. CDR1 is SGHAT and CDR2 is FQNNGV in the germline V gene. V dropped 1 base and J dropped 8 bases, with 20 bases sitting between them. The CDR3 DNA sequence: TGTGCCAGCAGCTTAGGACGAATTGGGCGGGGGGCCGGCTACACCTTC. It translates to CASSLGRIGRGAGYTF.

This chain links TRBV15 with TRBJ1-1; the D is unclear. V was pared by 5 bases and J by 0 bases, with 7 bases between. There are 13 residues in the CDR3. Per germline, CDR1 LNHNV and CDR2 YYDKDF (reference sequence). The CDR3 sequence: CATSPILNTEAFF. Here the CDR3 DNA reads TGTGCCACCAGCCCCATTCTGAACACTGAAGCTTTCTTT.

The genes are TRBV9 and TRBJ2-3, with 7 bases matching TRBD1. The CDR3 runs to 16 residues. V gave up 4 bases and J gave up 1 base; unmatched junction bases: 9. Germline CDR1 is SGDLS and CDR2 is YYNGEE. CDR3 sequence (DNA): TGTGCCAGCAGCCCCCGACAGGGCGAGGGCACAGATACGCAGTATTTT. Amino acid sequence: CASSPRQGEGTDTQYF.

This chain links TRBV6-5 with TRBJ2-3, with 14 bases lining up with TRBD2. V shed 5 bases and J 14 bases; nucleotides not matched to a gene: 12. The CDR3 contains 15 residues. The germline V gene encodes CDR1 MNHEY and CDR2 SVGAGI. The CDR3 region has the DNA TGTGCCAGCAGTCCCGAGACTAGCGGGAGGGTATATCGGTATTTT. Translating it yields CASSPETSGRVYRYF.

This chain uses TRBV6-5 with TRBJ1-2, with D tentatively TRBD1 (5 bases). Per the germline V gene, CDR1 is MNHEY and CDR2 is SVGAGI. This CDR3 has 12 residues. The V end lost 8 bases, the J end lost 2 bases, and 9 bases lay between the germline ends. This chain's CDR3 is CASWGPNYGYTF. The CDR3 bases are TGTGCCAGCTGGGGCCCCAACTATGGCTACACCTTC.

The V call is TRBV6-1, the J call TRBJ1-2; D unresolved. The CDR3 runs 14 residues. Per germline, CDR1 MNHNS and CDR2 SASEGT. The V and J ends lost 3 bases and 1 base respectively, with 9 bases between them. Written as DNA, the CDR3 is TGTGCCAGCAGTGATGCCGCGAATAACTATGGCTACACCTTC. As protein: CASSDAANNYGYTF.

The rearrangement uses TRBV4-3 and TRBJ2-3, with 11 bases aligning to TRBD2. V was pared by 3 bases and J by 6 bases, with 8 bases of the junction left unmatched. The germline V gene has CDR1 LGHNA and CDR2 YSLEER. The CDR3 length is 16 residues. The CDR3 DNA sequence: TGCGCCAGCAGCCATATAGCGGGAGGGCCCCCCGATACGCAGTATTTT. This sequence encodes CASSHIAGGPPDTQYF.

V is TRBV15 and J is TRBJ2-1; 9 bases line up with TRBD2. J gave up 2 bases and V 0 bases, and 5 bases lay outside the gene matches. The CDR3 consists of 17 residues. Germline V gene sequence: CDR1 LNHNV, CDR2 YYDKDF (reference sequence). The CDR3 sequence: CATSRESGGPTYNEQFF. The CDR3 DNA follows: TGTGCCACCAGCAGAGAAAGCGGGGGGCCCACCTACAATGAGCAGTTCTTC. The full variable domain, rest sourced from reference TRBV15 and TRBJ2-1, is DAMVIQNPRYQVTQFGKPVTLSCSQTLNHNVMYWYQQKSSQAPKLLFHYYDKDFNNEADTPDNFQSRRPNTSFCFLDIRSPGLGDTAMYLCATSRESGGPTYNEQFFGPGTRLTVL.

The rearrangement joins TRBV5-6 to TRBJ2-7; D may be TRBD1 (6 bases). Germline CDR1 is SGHDT and CDR2 is YYEEEE. Trimming took 0 bases from V and 2 from J, leaving 12 bases between them. The CDR3 spans 15 residues. The CDR3 DNA sequence: TGTGCCAGCAGCTTGGCCATCAGGGGCCCCTACGAGCAGTACTTC. Amino acid sequence: CASSLAIRGPYEQYF. The entire variable domain, with the rest obtained from reference TRBV5-6 and TRBJ2-7, is as follows: DAGVTQSPTHLIKTRGQQVTLRCSPKSGHDTVSWYQQALGQGPQFIFQYYEEEERQRGNFPDRFSGHQFPNYSSELNVNALLLGDSALYLCASSLAIRGPYEQYFGPGTRLTVT.

This clone showed up just a few times. This chain joins TRBV21-1 and TRBJ1-1. TRBV21-1 constitutes a pseudogene. The CDR3 runs to 11 residues. The CDR3 DNA reads as TGTGCCAGCAGCAAAGTCCGCGGGGCTTTCTTT. This encodes CASSKVRGAFF.

This rearrangement joins TRBV5-1 to TRBJ1-1; 9 positions match TRBD1. CDR1 is SGHRS, CDR2 YFSETQ, per germline. The CDR3 covers 15 residues. The V segment lost 0 bases and the J segment 6 bases; nucleotides outside the gene matches: 6. This chain's CDR3 is CASSLAGQGSPEAFF. CDR3 nucleotide sequence: TGCGCCAGCAGCTTGGCGGGACAGGGCAGCCCTGAAGCTTTCTTT. Variable domain in full (rest from reference TRBV5-1 and TRBJ1-1): KAGVTQTPRYLIKTRGQQVTLSCSPISGHRSVSWYQQTPGQGLQFLFEYFSETQRNKGNFPGRFSGRQFSNSRSEMNVSTLELGDSALYLCASSLAGQGSPEAFFGQGTRLTVV.

The chain has TRBV6-1 and TRBJ2-7, with 8 bases identical to TRBD2. There are 13 residues in the CDR3. V shed 5 bases and J 3 bases; nucleotides not matched to a gene: 3. Germline loops: CDR1 MNHNS, CDR2 SASEGT. This CDR3 reads CASSRGGLYEQYF. DNA for the CDR3: TGTGCCAGCAGTCGGGGGGGACTCTACGAGCAGTACTTC.

The genes are TRBV4-1 and TRBJ2-7, with TRBD1 as a possible D gene (6 bases). V lost 4 bases and J 2 bases, leaving 12 bases between the germline ends. The CDR3 has 14 amino acids. Germline loops: CDR1 MGHRA, CDR2 YSYEKL. CDR3 nucleotides: TGCGCCAGCAGCCCACAGGGTCCTACCTACGAGCAGTACTTC. Translated, it gives CASSPQGPTYEQYF.

The CDR3 sequence is CASSYSGTGSNEKLFF. The CDR3 bases are TGTGCCAGCAGTTACTCTGGGACAGGGAGTAATGAAAAACTGTTTTTT. The J gene is TRBJ1-4, the V gene TRBV6-5; 9 nucleotides align to TRBD1. Per the germline V gene, CDR1 is MNHEY and CDR2 is SVGAGI. CDR3 length: 16 amino acids. J was trimmed by 4 bases and V by 0 bases; bases with no gene match: 3.